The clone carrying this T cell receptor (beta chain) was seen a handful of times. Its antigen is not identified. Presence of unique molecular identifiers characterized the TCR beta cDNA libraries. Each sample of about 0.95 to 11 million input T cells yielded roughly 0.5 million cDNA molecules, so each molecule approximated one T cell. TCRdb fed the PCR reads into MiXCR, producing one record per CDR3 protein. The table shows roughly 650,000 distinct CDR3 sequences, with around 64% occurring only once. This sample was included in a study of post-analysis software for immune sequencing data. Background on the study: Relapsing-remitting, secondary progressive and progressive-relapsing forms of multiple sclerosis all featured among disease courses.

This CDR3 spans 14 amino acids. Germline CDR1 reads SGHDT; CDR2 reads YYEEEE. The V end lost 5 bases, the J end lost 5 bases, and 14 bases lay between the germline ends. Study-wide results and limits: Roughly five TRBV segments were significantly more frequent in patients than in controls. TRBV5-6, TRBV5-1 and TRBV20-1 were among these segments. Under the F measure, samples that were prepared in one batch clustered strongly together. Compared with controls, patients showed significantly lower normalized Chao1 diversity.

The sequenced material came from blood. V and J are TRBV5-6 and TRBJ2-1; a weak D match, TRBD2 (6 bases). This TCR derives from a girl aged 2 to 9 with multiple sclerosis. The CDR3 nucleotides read TGTGCCAGCAGACCGCTAGCGTTTGACAATGAGCAGTTCTTC. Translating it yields CASRPLAFDNEQFF.